The 32 T cell receptor beta chains below all came from one sample that was sequenced in a study of CD8 T cells in ankylosing spondylitis. TCRdb reanalysed the 5' RACE reads using MiXCR and keeps one entry per CDR3 protein. The top ten hold 5% of the sample, which has more than 60,000 distinct CDR3 sequences, 6.2% seen once. Sample: synovial fluid, either unsorted or a sorted T cell fraction (not recorded which). All receptors derive from a male donor with ankylosing spondylitis.

This clonotype was seen at least ten times. The CDR3 reads CASSQDGRGRAPDTQYF. Written as DNA, the CDR3 is TGCGCCAGCAGCCAAGATGGGCGCGGGAGGGCCCCAGATACGCAGTATTTT. This chain joins TRBV4-1 and TRBJ2-3; 9 bases agree with TRBD2. Germline loops: CDR1 MGHRA, CDR2 YSYEKL. The J segment lost 4 bases and the V segment lost 0 bases, leaving 8 bases of the junction unmatched. The CDR3 covers 17 residues.

This clonotype was counted many times. CDR3 sequence (DNA): TGCGCCAGCAGCCGGGGACAGGGTAGGTGGAATGAGCAGTTCTTC. Protein sequence: CASSRGQGRWNEQFF. The V gene is TRBV5-1, the J gene TRBJ2-1; 9 bases align to TRBD1. Germline lookup yields CDR1 SGHRS and CDR2 YFSETQ. V dropped 4 bases and J dropped 7; count of bases not matched to a gene: 9. The CDR3 runs to 15 residues.

The sample holds many counts of this clonotype. This sequence joins TRBV6-1 and TRBJ1-5; the D is unclear. Germline loops: CDR1 MNHNS, CDR2 SASEGT. The CDR3 is 16 residues long. V shed 5 bases and J shed 0 bases, with 14 bases lying between them. The CDR3 protein is CASSKGDDYSNQPQHF. The CDR3 DNA follows: TGTGCCAGCAGTAAAGGTGACGATTATAGCAATCAGCCCCAGCATTTT.

This clonotype was counted at least ten times. The V call is TRBV28, the J call TRBJ2-7; 7 bases fit TRBD1. The CDR3 totals 15 residues. In germline, CDR1 is MDHEN, CDR2 SYDVKM. V was clipped by 7 bases and J by 0 bases; unmatched bases: 9. CDR3 in DNA: TGTGCCAGCACCCTGTCCCGGGACAGCTCCTACGAGCAGTACTTC. Translating gives CASTLSRDSSYEQYF.

The chain recombines TRBV25-1 with TRBJ1-2; a possible D gene is TRBD1 (6 bases). The V gene's germline CDR1 is MGHDK and CDR2 SYGVNS. CDR3 length: 15 residues. Trimming took 3 bases from V and 3 from J, leaving 14 bases between them. The CDR3 coding sequence is TGTGCCAGCAGTGACCCCTTTGGGGGCCACTATGGCTACACCTTC. Translation gives CASSDPFGGHYGYTF.

This clonotype has at least ten counts. The chain joins TRBV7-6 to TRBJ2-7; 13 bases are a match to TRBD2. There are 19 residues in the CDR3. Trimming at V came to 5 bases and at J to 3 bases, leaving 16 bases not matched to a gene. The germline V gene encodes CDR1 SGHVS and CDR2 FNYEAQ. DNA of the CDR3: TGTGCCAGCAGCCCATTACTAGCGGGAGGGGTCTTTCCCCACTACGAGCAGTACTTC. This gives the protein CASSPLLAGGVFPHYEQYF. The full variable domain, its missing parts supplied by reference TRBV7-6 and TRBJ2-7, is GAGVSQSPRYKVTKRGQDVALRCDPISGHVSLYWYRQALGQGPEFLTYFNYEAQQDKSGLPNDRFSAERPEGSISTLTIQRTEQRDSAMYRCASSPLLAGGVFPHYEQYFGPGTRLTVT.

The sample holds many counts of this clonotype. The chain carries TRBV11-3 and TRBJ2-2, with D perhaps TRBD1 or TRBD2 (6 bases each). The CDR3 consists of 16 residues. Deletions cut 4 bases from V and 1 base from J, with 13 bases between. Germline CDR1 SGHNT, CDR2 YENEEA. The DNA for the CDR3 is TGTGCCAGCAGCTCCCGGGGGCGGGAGAACACCGGGGAGCTGTTTTTT. It is translated as CASSSRGRENTGELFF.

This clonotype was observed a handful of times. The chain combines TRBV20-1 with TRBJ2-1; 7 bases match TRBD1. Trimming cost V 2 bases and J 13 bases; bases outside gene matches: 14. Germline V lookup: CDR1 DFQATT, CDR2 SNEGSKA (reference sequence). CDR3 length: 14 residues. CDR3 sequence reads: CSARTGQNTMRQFF. The CDR3 bases are TGCAGTGCTAGAACGGGACAGAACACAATGAGACAGTTCTTC.

The chain couples TRBV28 to TRBJ2-3; D unclear. The CDR3 length is 15 residues. The germline CDR1 and CDR2 sequences are MDHEN and SYDVKM. V was trimmed by 2 bases and J by 2 bases, leaving 11 bases between them. The CDR3 sequence is CASSLSSGFTDTQYF. DNA of the CDR3: TGTGCCAGCAGTTTAAGTTCGGGCTTCACAGATACGCAGTATTTT.

This clonotype occurred a few times. This sequence joins TRBV6-1 and TRBJ2-6; 9 bases fit TRBD1. The germline gives CDR1 MNHNS, CDR2 SASEGT. This CDR3 has 18 amino acids. J lost 4 bases, V lost 5 bases, and 12 bases had no gene match. CDR3 DNA sequence: TGTGCCAGCAGTACCCGGGACAGGGCTTTTCTCGGGGCCAACGTCCTGACTTTC. This translates into CASSTRDRAFLGANVLTF.

Many counts were recorded for this clonotype. J is TRBJ2-7 and V is TRBV6-5; 11 bases are a match to TRBD2. With 2 bases clipped from V and 3 bases from J, the junction kept 9 bases outside the gene matches. The CDR3 has 17 amino acids. Germline lookup yields CDR1 MNHEY and CDR2 SVGAGI. CDR3 protein: CASSYAGGTSGSYEQYF. In DNA, the CDR3 is TGTGCCAGCAGTTACGCGGGAGGGACTAGCGGAAGCTACGAGCAGTACTTC.

This rearrangement joins TRBV7-9 to TRBJ1-1; 9 nucleotides agree with TRBD1. V trimming: 6 bases; J trimming: 3 bases; junction bases outside the gene matches: 5. The CDR3 extends over 14 amino acids. Looked up from germline, CDR1 is SEHNR and CDR2 is FQNEAQ (reference sequence). CDR3 nucleotide sequence: TGTGCCAGCAGGTTGGGACAGGGTGACACTGAAGCTTTCTTT. Translated: CASRLGQGDTEAFF. The full variable domain, rest sourced from reference TRBV7-9 and TRBJ1-1, is DTGVSQNPRHKITKRGQNVTFRCDPISEHNRLYWYRQTLGQGPEFLTYFQNEAQLEKSRLLSDRFSAERPKGSFSTLEIQRTEQGDSAMYLCASRLGQGDTEAFFGQGTRLTVV.

This clonotype has ten or more counts. The V gene is TRBV5-4, the J gene TRBJ2-5, with no clear D. V was cut by 3 bases and J by 5 bases, with 17 bases left in between. CDR1 SGHNT and CDR2 YYREEE come from the germline V gene (reference sequence). This CDR3 region has 15 residues. This chain's CDR3 is CASSSGNQLGETQYF. In DNA form, the CDR3 reads TGTGCCAGCAGCTCGGGCAACCAACTCGGGGAGACCCAGTACTTC.

This clonotype was detected many times. V usage is TRBV5-1 and J usage is TRBJ1-1; D gene unclear. The V end was cut by 0 bases, the J end by 5 bases, with 11 bases between. Germline CDR1 and CDR2: SGHRS and YFSETQ. The CDR3 length is 14 residues. The CDR3 nucleotides read TGCGCCAGCAGCTTGGTTGGGGTGGAGACTGAAGCTTTCTTT. This gives the protein CASSLVGVETEAFF. Full variable domain (outside the CDR3, taken from reference TRBV5-1 and TRBJ1-1): KAGVTQTPRYLIKTRGQQVTLSCSPISGHRSVSWYQQTPGQGLQFLFEYFSETQRNKGNFPGRFSGRQFSNSRSEMNVSTLELGDSALYLCASSLVGVETEAFFGQGTRLTVV.

Points on this clonotype: Possible read error: a much larger clone is one base away. The chain recombines TRBV20-1 with TRBJ2-3, with D perhaps matching TRBD2 (5 bases). V was trimmed by 1 base and J by 9 bases, leaving 17 bases between them. The CDR3 is 14 residues long. Germline-derived CDR1 and CDR2 are DFQATT and SNEGSKA (reference sequence). In DNA, the CDR3 is TGCAGTGCTAGAGCCCGGTCAACTAGGGAAACGCAGTATTTT. It specifies CSARARSTRETQYF.

This clonotype was seen ten or more times. The rearrangement links TRBV5-5 to TRBJ2-3, with 7 bases matching TRBD2. CDR3 length equals 16 residues. Germline V gene data show CDR1 as SGHKS and CDR2 as YYEKEE (reference sequence). After removal of 3 bases from V and 2 bases from J, the junction contained 9 bases not matched to a gene. The CDR3 DNA follows: TGTGCCAGCAGCTCCCGGGACTACTCCATCACAGATACGCAGTATTTT. It translates to CASSSRDYSITDTQYF.

V and J are TRBV6-1 and TRBJ2-7; TRBD2 matches 9 bases. CDR3 size: 16 residues. Germline trimming cut 3 bases from V and 3 bases from J; bases unmatched to any gene: 9. Looked up from germline, CDR1 is MNHNS and CDR2 is SASEGT. CDR3 DNA sequence: TGTGCCAGCAGTGAGGGGATAGCGGGAGACCTCTACGAGCAGTACTTC. Translating it yields CASSEGIAGDLYEQYF.

There are many counts of this clonotype. The chain couples TRBV12-3 or TRBV12-4 to TRBJ2-1; 13 nucleotides match TRBD2. The length of the CDR3 is 15 residues. V trimming: 5 bases; J trimming: 10 bases; junction bases outside the gene matches: 8. CDR3 in DNA: TGTGCCAGCAGTCCTTGGACTAGCGGGAGAGTAGAGCAGTTCTTC. This gives the protein CASSPWTSGRVEQFF.

This clonotype was counted at least ten times. The rearrangement uses TRBV5-1 and TRBJ2-7; TRBD1 or TRBD2 may be the D gene (5 bases each). The germline V gene encodes CDR1 SGHRS and CDR2 YFSETQ. Trimming pared 4 bases from V and 4 bases from J, leaving 18 bases between. There are 15 residues in the CDR3. The CDR3: CASSPLAGTFYEQYF. CDR3 DNA: TGCGCCAGCAGCCCTCTAGCCGGGACGTTTTACGAGCAGTACTTC.

This sequence joins TRBV10-3 and TRBJ2-6; 8 nucleotides agree with TRBD2. Germline V gene sequence: CDR1 ENHRY, CDR2 SYGVKD. The J segment lost 5 bases and the V segment lost 0 bases, leaving 12 bases of the junction unmatched. The CDR3 is made up of 19 amino acids. The CDR3: CAISESGLRGGSWANVLTF. DNA for the CDR3: TGTGCCATCAGTGAGTCCGGCCTTCGGGGGGGCAGCTGGGCCAACGTCCTGACTTTC.

This clonotype rates as medium-sized (0.01 to 0.1%). The CDR3, as DNA: TGCGCCAGCAGCCAAGATCTGCAACTAGTTTACAATGAGCAGTTCTTC. Its protein is CASSQDLQLVYNEQFF. The chain combines TRBV4-3 with TRBJ2-1; D is perhaps TRBD2 (5 bases). The CDR3 contains 16 residues. V was trimmed by 0 bases and J by 4 bases, leaving 13 bases between them. Germline-derived CDR1 and CDR2 are LGHNA and YSLEER.

This clonotype has ten or more counts. The CDR3 protein is CSANVDSYEQYF. The DNA for the CDR3 is TGCAGTGCTAACGTCGACTCCTACGAGCAGTACTTC. This chain links TRBV20-1 with TRBJ2-7; D unclear. Trimming shortened V by 4 bases and J by 0 bases, and 7 bases separated the two germline ends. The CDR3 totals 12 residues. Germline CDR1 and CDR2: DFQATT and SNEGSKA (reference sequence).

This clonotype was recorded a few times. The chain carries TRBV3-1 and TRBJ2-3; 10 bases match TRBD2. The junction had 4 bases not matched to a gene; V was cut back by 4 bases and J by 6 bases. Germline V gene lookup returns CDR1 LGHDT and CDR2 YNNKEL (reference sequence). The CDR3 length is 14 residues. This chain's CDR3 is CASSRSGRWDTQYF. CDR3 nucleotide sequence: TGTGCCAGCAGCCGTAGCGGGAGGTGGGATACGCAGTATTTT.

This clonotype was counted at least ten times. The chain couples TRBV15 to TRBJ2-2; maybe TRBD2 (6 bases). Trimming removed 1 base at V and 2 bases at J, with 14 bases between. The CDR3 consists of 17 residues. Germline CDR1 and CDR2: LNHNV and YYDKDF (reference sequence). The CDR3 protein is CATSRGVWGGNTGELFF. As DNA, the CDR3 is TGTGCCACCAGCAGAGGGGTTTGGGGAGGTAACACCGGGGAGCTGTTTTTT. The variable domain in full, completed from reference TRBV15 and TRBJ2-2, reads DAMVIQNPRYQVTQFGKPVTLSCSQTLNHNVMYWYQQKSSQAPKLLFHYYDKDFNNEADTPDNFQSRRPNTSFCFLDIRSPGLGDTAMYLCATSRGVWGGNTGELFFGEGSRLTVL.

The J gene is TRBJ1-1, the V gene TRBV18, with D hard to call. The length of the CDR3 is 14 residues. Germline values: CDR1 KGHSH, CDR2 LQKENI. V was clipped by 3 bases and J by 0 bases, with 8 bases between them. The chain's CDR3 is CASSPTALNTEAFF. CDR3 nucleotide sequence: TGTGCCAGCTCACCGACGGCGCTGAACACTGAAGCTTTCTTT.

This clonotype has only a few counts. The chain carries TRBV4-1 and TRBJ2-6; D not resolved. Germline CDR1 and CDR2: MGHRA and YSYEKL. Trimming left V 0 bases short and J 2 bases short, with 8 bases between. There are 16 residues in the CDR3. The CDR3 here is CASSQDGIPGANVLTF. Written as DNA, the CDR3 is TGCGCCAGCAGCCAAGATGGCATTCCTGGGGCCAACGTCCTGACTTTC.

This clonotype came up many times. The chain couples TRBV20-1 to TRBJ1-1; TRBD1 matches at 8 bases. There are 15 residues in the CDR3. CDR1 DFQATT and CDR2 SNEGSKA come from the germline V gene (reference sequence). V shed 3 bases, J shed 0 bases, and the junction held 6 bases outside the gene matches. CDR3 loop: CSASNQGALNTEAFF. The CDR3 DNA reads TGCAGTGCTAGTAATCAGGGGGCCTTGAACACTGAAGCTTTCTTT.

The sample holds many counts of this clonotype. This chain uses TRBV7-8 with TRBJ2-2; possibly TRBD1 for D (6 bases). Per germline, CDR1 SGHVS and CDR2 FQNEAQ. The CDR3 is 16 amino acids. The germline V and J ends were trimmed by 6 bases and 5 bases, with 19 bases remaining between them. The CDR3 coding sequence is TGTGCCAGCAGAAAAGCCCAGGGGCACCTGACCGGGGAGCTGTTTTTT. It codes for CASRKAQGHLTGELFF. Looking up the rest from reference TRBV7-8 and TRBJ2-2 gives the full variable domain: GAGVSQSPRYKVAKRGQDVALRCDPISGHVSLFWYQQALGQGPEFLTYFQNEAQLDKSGLPSDRFFAERPEGSVSTLKIQRTQQEDSAVYLCASRKAQGHLTGELFFGEGSRLTVL.

This clonotype was observed many times. The gene calls are TRBV10-3 and TRBJ2-2; D is unresolved. V lost 0 bases and J 4 bases, leaving 6 bases between the germline ends. The CDR3 totals 14 residues. The V gene's germline CDR1 is ENHRY and CDR2 SYGVKD. CDR3 sequence: CAISESGITGELFF. The CDR3 DNA reads as TGTGCCATCAGTGAGTCGGGCATCACCGGGGAGCTGTTTTTT.

This clonotype occurred many times. The chain carries TRBV18 and TRBJ2-1; 10 bases are a match to TRBD2. V trimming: 3 bases; J trimming: 6 bases; junction bases outside the gene matches: 8. Looked up from germline, CDR1 is KGHSH and CDR2 is LQKENI. The CDR3 covers 16 residues. This chain's CDR3 is CASSPRTSGTGNEQFF. The CDR3, as DNA: TGTGCCAGCTCACCCCGTACTAGCGGGACTGGCAATGAGCAGTTCTTC.

The chain has TRBV25-1 and TRBJ2-7, with 10 positions matching TRBD1. The CDR3 is 15 amino acids. V shed 3 bases and J 1 base; nucleotides not matched to a gene: 3. The germline V gene encodes CDR1 MGHDK and CDR2 SYGVNS. DNA for the CDR3: TGTGCCAGCAGTGATGGGACAGGGGCATCCTACGAGCAGTACTTC. Its translation: CASSDGTGASYEQYF.

This clonotype was counted many times. V gene TRBV10-3 combines with J gene TRBJ2-3; TRBD1 agrees at 12 bases. This CDR3 comprises 15 residues. In germline, CDR1 is ENHRY, CDR2 SYGVKD. With 2 bases clipped from V and 6 bases from J, the junction kept 3 bases outside the gene matches. The CDR3 protein is CAISEPGQGADTQYF. CDR3 sequence (DNA): TGTGCCATCAGTGAGCCGGGACAGGGGGCGGATACGCAGTATTTT.